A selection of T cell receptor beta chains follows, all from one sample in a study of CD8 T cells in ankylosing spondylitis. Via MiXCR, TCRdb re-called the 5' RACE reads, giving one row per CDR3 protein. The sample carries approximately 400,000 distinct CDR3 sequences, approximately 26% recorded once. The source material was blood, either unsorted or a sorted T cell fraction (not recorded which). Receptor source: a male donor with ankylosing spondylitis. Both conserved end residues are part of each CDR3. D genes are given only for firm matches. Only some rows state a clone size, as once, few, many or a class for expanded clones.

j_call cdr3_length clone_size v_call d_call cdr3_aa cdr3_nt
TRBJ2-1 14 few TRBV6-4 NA CASSEGPSYNEQFF TGTGCCAGCAGTGAGGGCCCTTCCTACAATGAGCAGTTCTTC
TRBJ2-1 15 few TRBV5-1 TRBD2 CASSFNSGNVNEQFF TGCGCCAGCAGCTTTAATAGCGGGAACGTCAATGAGCAGTTCTTC
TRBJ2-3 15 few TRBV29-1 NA CSVDRDAVGTDTQYF TGCAGCGTTGATCGGGACGCCGTGGGCACAGATACGCAGTATTTT
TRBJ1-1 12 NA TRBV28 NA CASWGRVAEAFF TGTGCCAGCTGGGGCAGGGTTGCTGAAGCTTTCTTT
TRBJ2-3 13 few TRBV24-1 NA CATSGQGLDTQYF TGTGCCACCAGTGGGCAGGGGTTAGATACGCAGTATTTT
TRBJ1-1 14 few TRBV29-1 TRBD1 CSVAPGQVNTEAFF TGCAGCGTTGCCCCGGGACAGGTGAACACTGAAGCTTTCTTT
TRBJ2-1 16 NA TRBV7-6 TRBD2 CASSKTPGLATNEQFF TGTGCCAGCAGCAAAACCCCAGGACTAGCCACTAATGAGCAGTTCTTC
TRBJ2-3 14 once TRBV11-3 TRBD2 CASSQAGVLDTQYF TGTGCCAGCTCACAAGCGGGAGTATTGGATACGCAGTATTTT
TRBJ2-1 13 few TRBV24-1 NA CATSDVQNNEQFF TGTGCCACCAGTGATGTACAGAACAATGAGCAGTTCTTC
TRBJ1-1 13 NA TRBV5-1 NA CASSLTEHTEAFF TGCGCCAGCAGCTTGACAGAGCACACTGAAGCTTTCTTT
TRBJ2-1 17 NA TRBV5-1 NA CASSLVSGPFSYNEQFF TGCGCCAGCAGCTTGGTAAGCGGGCCTTTCTCCTACAATGAGCAGTTCTTC
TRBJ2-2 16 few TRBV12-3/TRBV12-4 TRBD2 CASSLTSGIWAGELFF TGTGCCAGCAGTCTCACTAGCGGGATCTGGGCCGGGGAGCTGTTTTTT
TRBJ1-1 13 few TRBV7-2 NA CASSADRNTEAFF TGTGCCAGCAGCGCCGACAGGAACACTGAAGCTTTCTTT
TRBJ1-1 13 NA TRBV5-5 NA CASSHVTNTEAFF TGTGCCAGCAGCCATGTCACCAACACTGAAGCTTTCTTT
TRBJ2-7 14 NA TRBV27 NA CASGPRGYTYEQYF TGTGCCAGCGGGCCCCGCGGGTACACCTACGAGCAGTACTTC
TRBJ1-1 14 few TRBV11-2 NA CASSLANTGTEAFF TGTGCCAGCAGCTTGGCTAATACAGGGACTGAAGCTTTCTTT
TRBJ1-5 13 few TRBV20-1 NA CSARSGLNQPQHF TGCAGTGCTAGATCCGGGCTCAATCAGCCCCAGCATTTT
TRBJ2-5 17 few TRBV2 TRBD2 CASSTGTSGRPQETQYF TGTGCCAGCAGCACCGGGACTAGCGGGAGACCTCAAGAGACCCAGTACTTC
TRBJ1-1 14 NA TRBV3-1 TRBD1 CASSQGDRDREAFF TGTGCCAGCAGCCAGGGGGACAGGGATCGGGAAGCTTTCTTT
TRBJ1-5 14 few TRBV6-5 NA CASSYSSGYQPQHF TGTGCCAGCAGTTACTCGTCAGGGTATCAGCCCCAGCATTTT
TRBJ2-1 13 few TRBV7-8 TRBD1 CPSNQDRDNEQFF TGTCCCAGCAACCAAGACAGGGACAATGAGCAGTTCTTC
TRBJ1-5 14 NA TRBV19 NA CASSIARADQPQHF TGTGCCAGTAGTATAGCCAGGGCGGATCAGCCCCAGCATTTT
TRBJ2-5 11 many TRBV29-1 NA CSVGLQETQYF TGCAGCGTTGGACTGCAAGAGACCCAGTACTTC
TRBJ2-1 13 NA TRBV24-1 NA CATSDFLRNEQFF TGTGCCACCAGTGATTTTTTGAGGAATGAGCAGTTCTTC
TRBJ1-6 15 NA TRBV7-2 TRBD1 CASSRGDRVNSPLHF TGTGCCAGCAGCCGAGGGGACAGGGTAAATTCACCCCTCCACTTT
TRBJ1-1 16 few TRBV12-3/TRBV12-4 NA CASSLALGNSPGEAFF TGTGCCAGCAGTTTAGCGCTAGGTAATTCCCCCGGTGAAGCTTTCTTT
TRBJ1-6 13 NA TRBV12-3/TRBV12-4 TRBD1 CASAGQGDSPLHF TGTGCCAGCGCCGGGCAGGGGGATTCACCCCTCCACTTT
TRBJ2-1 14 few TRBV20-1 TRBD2 CSALSGVAYNEQFF TGCAGTGCCCTGAGCGGGGTCGCCTACAATGAGCAGTTCTTC
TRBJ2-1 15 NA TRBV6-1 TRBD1 CASSERWAGGYEQFF TGTGCCAGCAGTGAACGCTGGGCAGGGGGCTATGAGCAGTTCTTC
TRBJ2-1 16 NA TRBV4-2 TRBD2 CASSQVGGRDPREQFF TGTGCCAGCAGCCAAGTGGGCGGGAGGGATCCTCGTGAGCAGTTCTTC
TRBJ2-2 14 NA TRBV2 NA CASSNSGATGELFF TGTGCCAGCAGTAACTCGGGAGCCACCGGGGAGCTGTTTTTT
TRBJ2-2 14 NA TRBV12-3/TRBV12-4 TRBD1 CASSPRDRAGELFF TGTGCCAGCAGTCCCCGGGACAGGGCGGGGGAGCTGTTTTTT
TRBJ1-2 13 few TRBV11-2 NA CASSSLLQYGYTF TGTGCCAGCAGTTCTCTCCTCCAGTATGGCTACACCTTC
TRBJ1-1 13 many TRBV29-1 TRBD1 CSVWDRGSTEAFF TGCAGCGTTTGGGACAGGGGGTCTACTGAAGCTTTCTTT
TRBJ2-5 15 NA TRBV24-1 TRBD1 CATSDLGQGRETQYF TGTGCCACCAGTGATTTGGGACAGGGGCGAGAGACCCAGTACTTC
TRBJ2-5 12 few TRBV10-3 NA CAIGDLQETQYF TGTGCCATCGGGGACCTCCAAGAGACCCAGTACTTC
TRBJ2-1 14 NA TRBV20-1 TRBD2 CSASGRASINEQFF TGCAGTGCTAGCGGGAGGGCCAGTATAAATGAGCAGTTCTTC
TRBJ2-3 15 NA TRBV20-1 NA CSARDMQGSTDTQYF TGCAGTGCTAGAGATATGCAGGGGAGCACAGATACGCAGTATTTT
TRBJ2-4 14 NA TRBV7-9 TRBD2 CASVSGTRRNIQYF TGTGCCAGCGTTTCCGGGACTAGGCGGAACATTCAGTACTTC
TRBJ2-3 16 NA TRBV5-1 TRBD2 CASSWGLAGMADTQYF TGCGCCAGCAGCTGGGGGCTAGCGGGAATGGCAGATACGCAGTATTTT